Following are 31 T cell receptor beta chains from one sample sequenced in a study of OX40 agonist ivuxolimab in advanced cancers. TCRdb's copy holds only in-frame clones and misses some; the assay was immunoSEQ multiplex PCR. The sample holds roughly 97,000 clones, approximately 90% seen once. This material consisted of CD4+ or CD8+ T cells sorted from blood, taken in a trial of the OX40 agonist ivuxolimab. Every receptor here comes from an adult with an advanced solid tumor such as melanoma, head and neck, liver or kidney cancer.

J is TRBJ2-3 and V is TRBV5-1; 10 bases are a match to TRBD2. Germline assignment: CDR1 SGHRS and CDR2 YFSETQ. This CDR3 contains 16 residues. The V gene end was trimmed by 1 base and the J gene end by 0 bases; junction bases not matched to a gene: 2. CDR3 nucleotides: TGCGCCAGCAGCTTGAGGACTAGCGGTAGCACAGATACGCAGTATTTT. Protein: CASSLRTSGSTDTQYF.

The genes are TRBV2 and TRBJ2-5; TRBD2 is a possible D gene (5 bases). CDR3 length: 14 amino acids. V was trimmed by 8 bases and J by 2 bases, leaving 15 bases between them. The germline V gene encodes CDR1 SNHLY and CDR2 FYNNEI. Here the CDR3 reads CASWQRTTQETQYF. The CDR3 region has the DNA TGTGCCAGCTGGCAGCGGACGACACAAGAGACCCAGTACTTC. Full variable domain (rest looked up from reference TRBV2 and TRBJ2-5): EPEVTQTPSHQVTQMGQEVILRCVPISNHLYFYWYRQILGQKVEFLVSFYNNEISEKSEIFDDQFSVERPDGSNFTLKIRSTKLEDSAMYFCASWQRTTQETQYFGPGTRLLVL.

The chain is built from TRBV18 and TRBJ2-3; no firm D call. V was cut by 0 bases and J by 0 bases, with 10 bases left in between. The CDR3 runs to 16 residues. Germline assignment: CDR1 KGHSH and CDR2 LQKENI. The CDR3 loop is CASSPPVGDSTDTQYF. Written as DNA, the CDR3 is TGTGCCAGCTCACCACCTGTTGGGGATAGCACAGATACGCAGTATTTT.

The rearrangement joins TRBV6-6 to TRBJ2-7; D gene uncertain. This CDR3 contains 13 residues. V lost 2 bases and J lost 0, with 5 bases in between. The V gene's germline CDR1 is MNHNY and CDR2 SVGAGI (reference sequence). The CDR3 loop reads CASSYVGSYEQYF. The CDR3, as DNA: TGTGCCAGCAGTTACGTTGGCTCCTACGAGCAGTACTTC.

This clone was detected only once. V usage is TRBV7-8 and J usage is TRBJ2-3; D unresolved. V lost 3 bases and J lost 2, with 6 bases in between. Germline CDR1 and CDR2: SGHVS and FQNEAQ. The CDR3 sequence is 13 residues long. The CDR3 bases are TGTGCCAGCAGCTTGGGCTTCACAGATACGCAGTATTTT. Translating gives CASSLGFTDTQYF.

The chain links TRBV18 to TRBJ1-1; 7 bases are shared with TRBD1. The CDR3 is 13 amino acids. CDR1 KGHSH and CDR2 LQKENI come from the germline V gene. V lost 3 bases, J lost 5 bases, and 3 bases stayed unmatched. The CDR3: CASSPLQGTEAFF. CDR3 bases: TGTGCCAGCTCACCTTTACAGGGGACTGAAGCTTTCTTT. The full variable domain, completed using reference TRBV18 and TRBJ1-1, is NAGVMQNPRHLVRRRGQEARLRCSPMKGHSHVYWYRQLPEEGLKFMVYLQKENIIDESGMPKERFSAEFPKEGPSILRIQQVVRGDSAAYFCASSPLQGTEAFFGQGTRLTVV.

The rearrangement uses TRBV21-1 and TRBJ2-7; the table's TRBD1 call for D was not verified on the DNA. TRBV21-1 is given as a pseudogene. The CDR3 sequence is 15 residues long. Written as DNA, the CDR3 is TGTGCCAGCAGCAATCGGAGGGGGCATATGTACGAGCAGTACTTC. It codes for CASSNRRGHMYEQYF.

Here the CDR3 reads CASSPATAEENTIYF. The CDR3 nucleotides read TGTGCCAGCTCACCCGCGACAGCGGAGGAAAACACCATATATTTT. The rearrangement links TRBV18 to TRBJ1-3; weak D call: TRBD1 (5 bases). Trimming pared 3 bases from V and 6 bases from J, leaving 15 bases between. The CDR3 is 15 amino acids. From germline, CDR1 is KGHSH and CDR2 LQKENI.

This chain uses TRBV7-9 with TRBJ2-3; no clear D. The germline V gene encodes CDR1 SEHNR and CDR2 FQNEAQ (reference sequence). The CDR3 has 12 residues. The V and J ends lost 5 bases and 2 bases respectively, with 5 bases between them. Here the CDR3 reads CASSPNTDTQYF. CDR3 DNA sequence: TGTGCCAGCAGCCCTAACACAGATACGCAGTATTTT.

The CDR3: CASSRAWDRQETQYF. As DNA, the CDR3 is TGTGCCAGCAGCCGAGCCTGGGACAGACAAGAGACCCAGTACTTC. The V call is TRBV7-2, the J call TRBJ2-5, with TRBD1 matching 7 bases. There are 15 residues in the CDR3. Germline-derived CDR1 and CDR2 are SGHTA and FQGNSA. V shed 5 bases, J shed 2 bases, and the junction held 8 bases outside the gene matches.

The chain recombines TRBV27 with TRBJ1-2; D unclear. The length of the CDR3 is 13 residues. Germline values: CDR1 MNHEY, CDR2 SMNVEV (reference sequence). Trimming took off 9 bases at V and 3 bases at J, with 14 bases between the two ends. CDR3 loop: CARRPRRDYGYTF. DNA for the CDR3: TGTGCCAGGCGCCCGCGTAGGGACTATGGCTACACCTTC.

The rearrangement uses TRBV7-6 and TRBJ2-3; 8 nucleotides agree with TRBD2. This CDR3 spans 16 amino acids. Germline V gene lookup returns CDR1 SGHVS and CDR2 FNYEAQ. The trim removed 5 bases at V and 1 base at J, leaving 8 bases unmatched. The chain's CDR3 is CASSLERGWGTDTQYF. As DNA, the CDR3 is TGTGCCAGCAGCCTGGAGCGGGGGTGGGGCACAGATACGCAGTATTTT.

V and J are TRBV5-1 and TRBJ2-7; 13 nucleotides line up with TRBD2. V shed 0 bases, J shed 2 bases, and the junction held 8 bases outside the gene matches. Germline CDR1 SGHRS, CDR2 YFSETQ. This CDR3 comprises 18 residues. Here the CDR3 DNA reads TGCGCCAGCAGCTTGGAGGGGACTAGCGGGGCACTAACCTACGAGCAGTACTTC. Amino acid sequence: CASSLEGTSGALTYEQYF.

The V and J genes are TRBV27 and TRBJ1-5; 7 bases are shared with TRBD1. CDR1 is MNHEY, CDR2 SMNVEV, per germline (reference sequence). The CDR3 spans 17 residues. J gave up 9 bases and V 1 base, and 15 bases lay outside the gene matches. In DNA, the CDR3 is TGTGCCAGCAGTTTATACGGGACAGAGGTCCGTCCCGCGCCCCAGCATTTT. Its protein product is CASSLYGTEVRPAPQHF.

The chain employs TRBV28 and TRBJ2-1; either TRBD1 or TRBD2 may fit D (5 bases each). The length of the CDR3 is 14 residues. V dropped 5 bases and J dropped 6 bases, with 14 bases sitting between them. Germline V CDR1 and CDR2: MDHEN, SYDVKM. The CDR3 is CASSVPGTLNEQFF. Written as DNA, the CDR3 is TGTGCCAGCAGTGTCCCCGGGACCCTCAATGAGCAGTTCTTC.

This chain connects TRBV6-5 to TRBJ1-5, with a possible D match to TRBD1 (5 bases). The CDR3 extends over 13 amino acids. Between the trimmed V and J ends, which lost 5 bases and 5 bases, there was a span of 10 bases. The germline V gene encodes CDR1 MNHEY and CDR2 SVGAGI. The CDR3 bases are TGTGCCAGCAGTGTATCAGGGCATCAGCCCCAGCATTTT. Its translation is CASSVSGHQPQHF.

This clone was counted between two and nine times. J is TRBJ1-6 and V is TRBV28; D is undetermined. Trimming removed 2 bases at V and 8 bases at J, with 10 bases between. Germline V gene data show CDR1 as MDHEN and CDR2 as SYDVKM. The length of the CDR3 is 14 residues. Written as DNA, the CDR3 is TGTGCCAGCAGTTTAGGCAGCACTCATTCACCCCTCCACTTT. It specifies CASSLGSTHSPLHF. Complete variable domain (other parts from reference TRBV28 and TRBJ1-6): DVKVTQSSRYLVKRTGEKVFLECVQDMDHENMFWYRQDPGLGLRLIYFSYDVKMKEKGDIPEGYSVSREKKERFSLILESASTNQTSMYLCASSLGSTHSPLHFGNGTRLTVT.

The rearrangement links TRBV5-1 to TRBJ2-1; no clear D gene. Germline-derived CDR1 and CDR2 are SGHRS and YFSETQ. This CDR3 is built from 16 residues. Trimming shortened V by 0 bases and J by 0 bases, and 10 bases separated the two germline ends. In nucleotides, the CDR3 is TGCGCCAGCAGCTTGGAGGCAGGCAGCTCCTACAATGAGCAGTTCTTC. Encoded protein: CASSLEAGSSYNEQFF.

The CDR3: CASSLRRTLSETQYF. CDR3 sequence (DNA): TGTGCCAGCAGCTTACGCAGGACTCTTTCTGAGACCCAGTACTTC. This chain uses TRBV7-8 with TRBJ2-5, with TRBD2 as a possible D gene (5 bases). V was cut by 2 bases and J by 5 bases, with 15 bases left in between. Germline CDR1 reads SGHVS; CDR2 reads FQNEAQ. The CDR3 contains 15 residues.

CDR3 in amino acids: CASSSPGLAGGNEQFF. Written as DNA, the CDR3 is TGTGCCAGCAGTTCGCCGGGACTAGCGGGGGGTAATGAGCAGTTCTTC. This chain uses TRBV6-5 with TRBJ2-1; 15 bases line up with TRBD2. Germline V gives CDR1 MNHEY, CDR2 SVGAGI. CDR3 length: 16 amino acids. V was clipped by 4 bases and J by 7 bases; unmatched bases: 5.

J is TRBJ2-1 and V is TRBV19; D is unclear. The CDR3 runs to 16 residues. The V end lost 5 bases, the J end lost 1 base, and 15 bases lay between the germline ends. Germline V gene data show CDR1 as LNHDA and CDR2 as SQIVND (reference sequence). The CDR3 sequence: CASSPSPSRSYNEQFF. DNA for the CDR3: TGTGCCAGTAGTCCCAGCCCAAGCAGGTCCTACAATGAGCAGTTCTTC.

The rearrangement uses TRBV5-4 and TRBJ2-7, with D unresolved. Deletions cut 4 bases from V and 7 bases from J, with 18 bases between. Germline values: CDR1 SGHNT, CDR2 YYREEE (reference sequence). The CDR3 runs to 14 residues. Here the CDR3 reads CASSQDPSLREQYF. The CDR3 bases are TGTGCCAGCAGCCAGGACCCGAGTCTGCGGGAGCAGTACTTC.

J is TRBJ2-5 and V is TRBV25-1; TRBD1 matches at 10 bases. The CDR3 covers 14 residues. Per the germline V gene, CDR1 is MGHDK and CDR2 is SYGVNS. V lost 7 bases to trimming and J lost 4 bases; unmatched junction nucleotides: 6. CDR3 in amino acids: CASTGTGARETQYF. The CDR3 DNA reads TGTGCCAGCACCGGGACAGGGGCACGAGAGACCCAGTACTTC.

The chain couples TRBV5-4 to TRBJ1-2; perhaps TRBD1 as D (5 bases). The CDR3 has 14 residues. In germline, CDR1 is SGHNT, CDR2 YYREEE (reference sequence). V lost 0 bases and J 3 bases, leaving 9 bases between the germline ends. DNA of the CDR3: TGTGCCAGCAGCTTGGTCCTAGGGGACTATGGCTACACCTTC. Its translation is CASSLVLGDYGYTF. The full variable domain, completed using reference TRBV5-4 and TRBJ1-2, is ETGVTQSPTHLIKTRGQQVTLRCSSQSGHNTVSWYQQALGQGPQFIFQYYREEENGRGNFPPRFSGLQFPNYSSELNVNALELDDSALYLCASSLVLGDYGYTFGSGTRLTVV.

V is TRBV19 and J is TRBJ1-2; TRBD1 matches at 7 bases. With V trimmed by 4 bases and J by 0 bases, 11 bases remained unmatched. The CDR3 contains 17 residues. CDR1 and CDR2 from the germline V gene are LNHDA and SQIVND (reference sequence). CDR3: CASSTLPGQTSNYGYTF. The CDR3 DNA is TGTGCCAGTAGTACCCTCCCGGGACAGACCTCTAACTATGGCTACACCTTC.

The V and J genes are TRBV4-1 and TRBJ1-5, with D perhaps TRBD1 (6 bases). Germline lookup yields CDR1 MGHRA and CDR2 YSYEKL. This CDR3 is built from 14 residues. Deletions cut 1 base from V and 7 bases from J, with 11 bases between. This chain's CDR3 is CASSQVGAGQPQHF. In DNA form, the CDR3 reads TGCGCCAGCAGCCAAGTGGGGGCCGGGCAGCCCCAGCATTTT.

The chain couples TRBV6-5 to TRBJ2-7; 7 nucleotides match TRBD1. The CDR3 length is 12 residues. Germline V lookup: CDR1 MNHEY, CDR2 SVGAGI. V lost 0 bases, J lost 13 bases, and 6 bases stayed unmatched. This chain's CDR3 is CASSYSTGTVYF. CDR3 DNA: TGTGCCAGCAGTTACTCGACGGGGACAGTTTACTTC.

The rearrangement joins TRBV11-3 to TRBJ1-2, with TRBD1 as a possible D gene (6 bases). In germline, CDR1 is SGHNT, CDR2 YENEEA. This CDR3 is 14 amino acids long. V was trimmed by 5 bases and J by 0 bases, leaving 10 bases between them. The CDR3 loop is CASSPGDSNYGYTF. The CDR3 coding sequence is TGTGCCAGCAGCCCAGGGGATTCTAACTATGGCTACACCTTC.

CDR3 in DNA: TGTGCCAGTAGAGGCGGACAGGGGGCTGGTCGGGGGACCCAGTACTTC. Translation gives CASRGGQGAGRGTQYF. The gene calls are TRBV27 and TRBJ2-5; 11 positions agree with TRBD1. Trimming cost V 9 bases and J 7 bases; bases outside gene matches: 16. The germline V gene encodes CDR1 MNHEY and CDR2 SMNVEV (reference sequence). The CDR3 spans 16 residues.

The CDR3 sequence: CASVEDSPNTGELFF. Here the CDR3 DNA reads TGTGCCAGCGTAGAAGATTCCCCGAACACCGGGGAGCTGTTTTTT. The chain combines TRBV6-5 with TRBJ2-2; unclear D gene. Per the germline V gene, CDR1 is MNHEY and CDR2 is SVGAGI. The V and J ends lost 8 bases and 0 bases respectively, with 13 bases between them. The CDR3 totals 15 residues.

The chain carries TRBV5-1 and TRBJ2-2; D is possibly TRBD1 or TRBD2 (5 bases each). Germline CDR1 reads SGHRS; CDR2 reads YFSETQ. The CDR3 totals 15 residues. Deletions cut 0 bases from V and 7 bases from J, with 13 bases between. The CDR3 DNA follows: TGCGCCAGCAGCTTGGAAAGTGCAGGGAGCGGGGAGCTGTTTTTT. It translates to CASSLESAGSGELFF.